This T cell receptor beta chain was retrieved from a study of T cells in Graves' hyperthyroidism and ophthalmopathy. Researchers amplified the TCR beta CDR3 regions from RNA transcripts. When the TCR CDR3 underwent first-round RT-PCR, the HTBI primer set was used. TCRdb recomputed calls from the multiplex PCR reads with MiXCR, one row per CDR3 protein. The table includes fewer than 450,000 distinct CDR3 sequences, less than 20% detected once. Diagnoses were established using clinical symptoms, serum thyroxine and TRAb, thyroid ultrasound and orbital computed tomography. J was trimmed by 4 bases and V by 6 bases; bases with no gene match: 13. Germline CDR1 reads MNHNY; CDR2 reads SVGAGI (reference sequence). This CDR3 has 16 residues.

The sequencing input was blood. The rearrangement links TRBV6-6 to TRBJ1-2; TRBD1 matches 8 bases. The sequence came from a man between 18 and 35 years old with Graves' ophthalmopathy. CDR3 in DNA: TGTGCCAGCAGCCCGAGGGTAGGACAGGGAAGCTATGGCTACACCTTC. The encoded protein is CASSPRVGQGSYGYTF.